These 6 T cell receptor beta chains originate from one sample sequenced in a study of blood T cell repertoires in COVID-19. Libraries were prepared by immunoSEQ multiplex PCR; TCRdb keeps only in-frame clonotypes and omits some of them. The sample lists over 300,000 clones, roughly 85% seen once, with approximately 7.9% in the top ten. The sample was peripheral blood. These receptors were taken from a human donor in a cohort sampled during active COVID-19.

The chain is built from TRBV11-2 and TRBJ2-7; no firm D call. Germline V gene sequence: CDR1 SGHAT, CDR2 FQNNGV. CDR3 length: 14 amino acids. V lost 1 base and J 4 bases, leaving 11 bases between the germline ends. The CDR3 DNA is TGTGCCAGCAGCTTAGGGGCAGTCTCTTACGAGCAGTACTTC. Protein product: CASSLGAVSYEQYF.

This clone has a handful of counts. The CDR3 DNA reads TGTGCCAGCACCTTGGACAGGGAAAGCGAGCAGTACTTC. As protein: CASTLDRESEQYF. The V and J genes are TRBV6-6 and TRBJ2-7; TRBD1 agrees at 8 bases. From germline, CDR1 is MNHNY and CDR2 SVGAGI (reference sequence). V shed 7 bases and J 6 bases; nucleotides not matched to a gene: 8. The CDR3 is 13 amino acids.

This chain connects TRBV29-1 to TRBJ2-7, with 9 bases fitting TRBD1. V dropped 6 bases and J dropped 2; count of bases not matched to a gene: 5. Per the germline V gene, CDR1 is SQVTM and CDR2 is ANQGSEA. The CDR3 runs to 13 residues. CDR3 in amino acids: CSVLQGATYEQYF. In nucleotides, the CDR3 is TGCAGCGTCTTACAGGGGGCCACCTACGAGCAGTACTTC.

The chain couples TRBV6-2 or TRBV6-3 to TRBJ2-1; TRBD1 matches at 8 bases. This CDR3 has 14 residues. The trim removed 5 bases at V and 8 bases at J, leaving 8 bases unmatched. CDR1 and CDR2 from the germline V gene are MNHEY and SVGEGT. For the CDR3, the DNA is TGTGCCAGCAGTCCCACCGGACAGGGTGATGAGCAGTTCTTC. This sequence encodes CASSPTGQGDEQFF.

The CDR3: CASSPDRDSMNTEAFF. In DNA form, the CDR3 reads TGTGCCAGCTCACCGGACCGGGACAGTATGAACACTGAAGCTTTCTTT. The rearrangement links TRBV18 to TRBJ1-1; 7 nucleotides align to TRBD1. J gave up 0 bases and V 3 bases, and 7 bases lay outside the gene matches. There are 16 residues in the CDR3. Looked up from germline, CDR1 is KGHSH and CDR2 is LQKENI.

The chain combines TRBV19 with TRBJ1-5; D unresolved. Looked up from germline, CDR1 is LNHDA and CDR2 is SQIVND (reference sequence). The ends were cut back, 6 bases at V and 4 bases at J, with 7 bases in the middle. The CDR3 totals 12 residues. CDR3 amino acids: CASSLSNQPQHF. The CDR3 DNA is TGTGCCAGTAGCCTCTCGAATCAGCCCCAGCATTTT.